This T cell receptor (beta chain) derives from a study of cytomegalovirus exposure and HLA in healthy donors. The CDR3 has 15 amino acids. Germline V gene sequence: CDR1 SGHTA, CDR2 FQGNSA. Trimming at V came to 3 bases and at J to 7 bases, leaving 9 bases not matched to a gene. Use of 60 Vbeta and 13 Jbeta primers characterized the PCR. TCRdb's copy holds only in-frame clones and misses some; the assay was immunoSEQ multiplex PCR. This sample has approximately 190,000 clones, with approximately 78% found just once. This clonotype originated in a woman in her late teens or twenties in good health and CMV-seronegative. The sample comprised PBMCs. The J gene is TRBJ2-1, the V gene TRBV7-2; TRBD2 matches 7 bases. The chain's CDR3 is CASSLVGAGGNEQFF. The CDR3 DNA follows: TGTGCCAGCAGCTTGGTCGGGGCCGGGGGGAATGAGCAGTTCTTC.